These T cell receptor beta chains were read from a single sample in a study of CD4 T cells in relation to SARS-CoV-2 and coronaviruses. Their specific antigens are unknown. This table comes from immunoSEQ multiplex PCR, and its TCRdb copy is limited to in-frame clones, with some not included. The table has about 36,000 clones, 70% to 85% seen once. Sequences were obtained from naive CD4+ T cells from PBMCs, cultured in vitro. These receptors originate from an adult with COVID-19. Both conserved end residues are part of each CDR3. Each record gives: CDR3 protein, J gene, V gene.

CDR3: CAWRVGNTIYF; J: TRBJ1-3; V: TRBV30
CDR3: CAWSRADSYNEQFF; J: TRBJ2-1; V: TRBV30
CDR3: CASRGTANTEAFF; J: TRBJ1-1; V: TRBV2
CDR3: CASSQPGGGLTTETQYF; J: TRBJ2-5; V: TRBV7-9
CDR3: CASSFREVPGQGYYEQYF; J: TRBJ2-7; V: TRBV28
CDR3: CASSETGTGDGYTF; J: TRBJ1-2; V: TRBV2
CDR3: CASRRDWDSYEQYF; J: TRBJ2-7; V: TRBV10-2
CDR3: CATSDPRPTYGGGPGTQYF; J: TRBJ2-3; V: TRBV24-1
CDR3: CASSEGGPDSGNTIYF; J: TRBJ1-3; V: TRBV2
CDR3: CASSSRTDSYNSPLHF; J: TRBJ1-6; V: TRBV28
CDR3: CASSQGASQPQHF; J: TRBJ1-5; V: TRBV6-5
CDR3: CAWGGFGADTGELFF; J: TRBJ2-2; V: TRBV30
CDR3: CATSDLRREGNEQFF; J: TRBJ2-1; V: TRBV24-1